These 28 T cell receptor beta chains originate from one sample sequenced in a study of monozygotic twins with cystic fibrosis. The repertoire was sequenced with immunoSEQ multiplex PCR; TCRdb's copy has only in-frame clones and lacks some. The table has 20,000 to 25,000 clones, 95% to 98% seen once. Sequenced sample: blood. These receptors were taken from a girl aged 5 to 17 with cystic fibrosis.

The chain recombines TRBV7-2 with TRBJ2-5; D unclear. This CDR3 region has 13 residues. V lost 0 bases and J lost 3, with 5 bases in between. Germline CDR1 SGHTA, CDR2 FQGNSA. This chain's CDR3 is CASSLAGKETQYF. The DNA for the CDR3 is TGTGCCAGCAGCTTAGCGGGGAAAGAGACCCAGTACTTC.

The CDR3 bases are TGTGCCAGCAGTCCCTCAGCACCTGTTTACTACGAGCAGTACTTC. Translation gives CASSPSAPVYYEQYF. This sequence joins TRBV6-5 and TRBJ2-7; no definite D call. The CDR3 covers 15 residues. Per the germline V gene, CDR1 is MNHEY and CDR2 is SVGAGI. V shed 5 bases and J shed 3 bases, with 17 bases lying between them.

The chain has TRBV28 and TRBJ1-2, with D uncertain. CDR1 MDHEN and CDR2 SYDVKM come from the germline V gene. The CDR3 runs 12 residues. V dropped 8 bases and J dropped 3 bases, with 10 bases sitting between them. The chain's CDR3 is CASYSAYYGYTF. CDR3 coding DNA: TGTGCCAGCTACTCGGCGTACTATGGCTACACCTTC.

The gene calls are TRBV5-1 and TRBJ2-1; 13 bases map to TRBD2. CDR1 SGHRS and CDR2 YFSETQ come from the germline V gene. The CDR3 has 15 amino acids. The trim removed 5 bases at V and 8 bases at J, leaving 7 bases unmatched. The CDR3 DNA reads TGCGCCAGCAGGGAACCGGGACTAGCGGGGTATGAGCAGTTCTTC. Protein sequence: CASREPGLAGYEQFF. Using reference TRBV5-1 and TRBJ2-1 for the parts outside the CDR3, the full variable domain is KAGVTQTPRYLIKTRGQQVTLSCSPISGHRSVSWYQQTPGQGLQFLFEYFSETQRNKGNFPGRFSGRQFSNSRSEMNVSTLELGDSALYLCASREPGLAGYEQFFGPGTRLTVL.

The CDR3: CASSLRTGEETQYF. CDR3 nucleotides: TGTGCCAGCAGCTTGAGGACAGGGGAAGAGACCCAGTACTTC. This rearrangement joins TRBV5-8 to TRBJ2-5; 9 nucleotides align to TRBD1. The CDR3 loop spans 14 amino acids. The germline V gene encodes CDR1 SGHTS and CDR2 YDEGEE. The V segment lost 1 base and the J segment 3 bases; nucleotides outside the gene matches: 1.

The chain employs TRBV18 and TRBJ2-1, with 9 bases lining up with TRBD1. From germline, CDR1 is KGHSH and CDR2 LQKENI. Losses at the gene ends were 3 bases for V and 5 bases for J; bases not matched to a gene: 5. The CDR3 sequence is 15 residues long. The CDR3 reads CASSPRTGVDNEQFF. CDR3 coding DNA: TGTGCCAGCTCACCCCGGACAGGGGTAGACAATGAGCAGTTCTTC.

The rearrangement uses TRBV7-9 and TRBJ1-1; TRBD1 might be the D (6 bases). The CDR3 consists of 13 residues. The V end lost 4 bases, the J end lost 4 bases, and 10 bases lay between the germline ends. CDR1 and CDR2 (germline): SEHNR, FQNEAQ (reference sequence). For the CDR3, the DNA is TGTGCCAGCAGCTACAGGGAGGGCACTGAAGCTTTCTTT. Translating it yields CASSYREGTEAFF.

The J gene is TRBJ2-5, the V gene TRBV4-3; D remains unclear. Per germline, CDR1 LGHNA and CDR2 YSLEER. The CDR3 loop spans 16 amino acids. Trimming left V 1 base short and J 4 bases short, with 16 bases between. The CDR3 protein is CASSQGKSAGGETQYF. The CDR3 DNA reads as TGCGCCAGCAGCCAAGGAAAAAGCGCCGGCGGAGAGACCCAGTACTTC.

The chain uses TRBV4-3 and TRBJ1-4; the D is unclear. Germline loops: CDR1 LGHNA, CDR2 YSLEER. V lost 4 bases and J lost 7, with 16 bases in between. This CDR3 contains 15 residues. The chain's CDR3 is CASSPVEGGLEKLFF. DNA for the CDR3: TGCGCCAGCAGCCCCGTAGAGGGAGGGCTTGAAAAACTGTTTTTT.

The gene calls are TRBV7-2 and TRBJ2-1; 8 nucleotides agree with TRBD2. Germline CDR1 and CDR2: SGHTA and FQGNSA. V was clipped by 2 bases and J by 7 bases; unmatched bases: 1. The CDR3 is made up of 13 amino acids. The CDR3 is CASSLRGGNEQFF. DNA for the CDR3: TGTGCCAGCAGCTTACGCGGGGGGAATGAGCAGTTCTTC.

This chain connects TRBV19 to TRBJ2-7; a weak D match, TRBD1 (6 bases). The CDR3 is 13 amino acids. CDR1 and CDR2 (germline): LNHDA, SQIVND (reference sequence). Trimming left V 3 bases short and J 7 bases short, with 13 bases between. CDR3 amino acids: CASSINRAGEQYV. The DNA for the CDR3 is TGTGCCAGTAGTATTAACAGGGCTGGGGAGCAGTACGTC.

The chain joins TRBV9 to TRBJ2-1, with 11 bases lining up with TRBD2. This CDR3 contains 13 residues. Germline-derived CDR1 and CDR2 are SGDLS and YYNGEE. J lost 14 bases, V lost 3 bases, and 7 bases had no gene match. The CDR3 DNA sequence: TGTGCCAGCAGCGACGGTGCTAGCGGGAGGAAGTTCTTC. Encoded protein: CASSDGASGRKFF.

This clone was seen once. This chain links TRBV5-6 with TRBJ1-2; possibly TRBD1 for D (5 bases). With 0 bases removed from V and 0 bases from J, the gap between germline ends came to 15 bases. This CDR3 comprises 17 residues. From germline, CDR1 is SGHDT and CDR2 YYEEEE. The DNA of the CDR3 is TGTGCCAGCAGCTTGGCGGCAGGGTCTCGCGCTAACTATGGCTACACCTTC. This codes for CASSLAAGSRANYGYTF.

In this sample, this clone turned up once. This chain uses TRBV27 with TRBJ2-7, with no clear D. V was trimmed by 2 bases and J by 4 bases, leaving 9 bases between them. Germline CDR1 and CDR2: MNHEY and SMNVEV (reference sequence). The CDR3 is made up of 13 amino acids. The DNA for the CDR3 is TGTGCCAGCAGTTTAAGGGCGAATTACGAGCAGTACGTC. Its translation is CASSLRANYEQYV.

CDR3 protein: CASSKALRELHVDEQYV. Here the CDR3 DNA reads TGTGCCAGCAGCAAAGCGCTCCGGGAACTTCACGTCGACGAGCAGTACGTC. The chain joins TRBV21-1 to TRBJ2-7; TRBD2 reflects the table's D call only, with no check against the DNA. TRBV21-1 is assigned pseudogene status. The CDR3 is 17 amino acids.

J is TRBJ2-3 and V is TRBV7-9, with TRBD2 as a possible D gene (6 bases). Trimming stripped 7 bases from V and 2 bases from J, with 16 bases between. This CDR3 contains 15 residues. The germline gives CDR1 SEHNR, CDR2 FQNEAQ (reference sequence). The chain's CDR3 is CASIPIGTLTDTQYF. CDR3 sequence (DNA): TGTGCCAGCATCCCGATAGGGACTCTCACAGATACGCAGTATTTT.

This chain uses TRBV2 with TRBJ2-1; 14 bases line up with TRBD2. This CDR3 is 15 amino acids long. The V gene's germline CDR1 is SNHLY and CDR2 FYNNEI. V shed 6 bases, J shed 7 bases, and the junction held 5 bases outside the gene matches. The CDR3 loop reads CASSDRLAGGNEQFF. The CDR3 bases are TGTGCCAGCAGCGACCGACTAGCGGGAGGGAATGAGCAGTTCTTC. Based on the CDR3 plus reference TRBV2 and TRBJ2-1, the full variable domain is EPEVTQTPSHQVTQMGQEVILRCVPISNHLYFYWYRQILGQKVEFLVSFYNNEISEKSEIFDDQFSVERPDGSNFTLKIRSTKLEDSAMYFCASSDRLAGGNEQFFGPGTRLTVL.

V usage is TRBV4-1 and J usage is TRBJ2-5; 7 bases match TRBD1. With 1 base clipped from V and 6 bases from J, the junction kept 8 bases outside the gene matches. From germline, CDR1 is MGHRA and CDR2 YSYEKL. The CDR3 is made up of 15 amino acids. DNA of the CDR3: TGCGCCAGCAGCCAAGTTCACAGGGGTGATAAGACCCAGTACTTC. This codes for CASSQVHRGDKTQYF.

This sequence joins TRBV30 and TRBJ2-3; D is uncertain. The CDR3 is 13 amino acids. CDR1 is GTSNPN, CDR2 SVGIG, per germline (reference sequence). Trimming pared 0 bases from V and 7 bases from J, leaving 11 bases between. CDR3: CAWSVSIYNTQYF. Here the CDR3 DNA reads TGTGCCTGGAGTGTATCCATCTACAATACGCAGTATTTT.

This chain joins TRBV9 and TRBJ2-2, with 7 bases identical to TRBD1. The V and J ends lost 4 bases and 4 bases, in that order; junction bases with no gene match: 10. CDR3 size: 16 residues. CDR1 and CDR2 (germline): SGDLS, YYNGEE. The CDR3 region has the DNA TGTGCCAGCAGCCCCCGATCGACAGGGACCACCGGGGAGCTGTTTTTT. It encodes CASSPRSTGTTGELFF.

The chain is built from TRBV6-4 and TRBJ2-7, with D possibly being TRBD2 (7 bases). The V end lost 0 bases, the J end lost 5 bases, and 23 bases lay between the germline ends. CDR3 length: 18 amino acids. The V gene's germline CDR1 is MRHNA and CDR2 SNTAGT. DNA for the CDR3: TGTGCCAGCAGTGACTCTTCCCTCTGGGAGGGGACACGCGACGAGCAGTACGTC. Translating it yields CASSDSSLWEGTRDEQYV.

The J gene is TRBJ2-7, the V gene TRBV6-5; D gene unclear. This CDR3 is 12 amino acids long. Trimming cost V 4 bases and J 3 bases, with 7 bases left between them. Germline values: CDR1 MNHEY, CDR2 SVGAGI. The CDR3 DNA reads as TGTGCCAGCAGTTCCGGTTTCTACGAGCAGTACTTC. Residues: CASSSGFYEQYF.

The V and J genes are TRBV7-2 and TRBJ1-4, with a weak D call TRBD1 (6 bases). The CDR3 runs to 16 residues. V was trimmed by 3 bases and J by 7 bases, leaving 18 bases between them. In germline, CDR1 is SGHTA, CDR2 FQGNSA. CDR3 residues: CASSFRFGTHTEKLFF. The CDR3 nucleotides are TGTGCCAGCAGCTTCAGATTCGGGACACACACTGAAAAACTGTTTTTT.

The chain uses TRBV6-1 and TRBJ2-1, with D tentatively TRBD2 (6 bases). Germline CDR1 and CDR2: MNHNS and SASEGT. The ends were cut back, 6 bases at V and 2 bases at J, with 11 bases in the middle. The CDR3 runs to 14 residues. The CDR3 DNA sequence: TGTGCCAGCAGCGGGAGTCGGACCTACAATGAGCAGTTCTTC. Protein: CASSGSRTYNEQFF.

This chain joins TRBV10-3 and TRBJ1-1, with 7 bases aligning to TRBD1. This CDR3 has 11 residues. Looked up from germline, CDR1 is ENHRY and CDR2 is SYGVKD. Trimming removed 6 bases from V and 7 bases from J; junction bases left unmatched: 2. The CDR3 coding sequence is TGTGCCATCAGCCAGGGGGATGAAGCTTTCTTT. It specifies CAISQGDEAFF.

V gene TRBV10-3 combines with J gene TRBJ1-2; D is unclear. CDR1 is ENHRY, CDR2 SYGVKD, per germline. The ends were cut back, 4 bases at V and 2 bases at J, with 17 bases in the middle. The CDR3 sequence is 16 residues long. The CDR3 nucleotides read TGTGCCATCAGTGTGGTGGAGGGCTACCTAAACTATGGCTACACCTTC. Translating it yields CAISVVEGYLNYGYTF.

V usage is TRBV10-1 and J usage is TRBJ2-7; tentative D call: TRBD2 (6 bases). The CDR3 is made up of 18 amino acids. The germline V gene has CDR1 WNHNN and CDR2 SYGVQD (reference sequence). The V gene lost 2 bases and the J gene lost 4 bases, with 24 bases spanning the gap. The CDR3 spells CASSEQSSGRLRKYEQYV. Written as DNA, the CDR3 is TGCGCCAGCAGTGAGCAGTCAAGCGGGCGCCTTCGTAAGTACGAGCAGTACGTC.

The chain's CDR3 is CSALEAFF. Here the CDR3 DNA reads TGCAGTGCTCTTGAAGCTTTCTTT. The rearrangement uses TRBV20-1 and TRBJ1-1; D is ambiguous. CDR3 size: 8 residues. Germline V gives CDR1 DFQATT, CDR2 SNEGSKA (reference sequence). Trimming took off 5 bases at V and 7 bases at J, with 2 bases between the two ends.